Listed below are T cell receptor beta chains from one sample, sequenced in a study of CD8 T cells in ankylosing spondylitis. TCRdb analysed the 5' RACE reads with MiXCR anew, one entry per CDR3 protein. The sample has just over 300,000 distinct CDR3 sequences, 20% to 25% seen once; the top ten hold roughly 4%. Sequenced material: blood, either unsorted or a sorted T cell fraction (not recorded which). All receptors derive from a female donor with ankylosing spondylitis or in good health (not recorded which). The CDR3 runs from the conserved cysteine through the conserved F or W. Fields, in order: D gene, V gene, clone size, J gene, CDR3 DNA, CDR3 protein. D genes are given only for firm matches. Clone size is given for some rows only: seen once, a few or many times, or a class if the clone is expanded.

d_gene: -; v_gene: TRBV12-3/TRBV12-4; abundance: many; j_gene: TRBJ2-3; CDR3nt: TGTGCCAGCAGTCCCCGGGTGGGGGGATTCGGCACAGATACGCAGTATTTT; CDR3aa: CASSPRVGGFGTDTQYF
d_gene: -; v_gene: TRBV29-1; abundance: -; j_gene: TRBJ1-1; CDR3nt: TGCAGCGTTAGGGGGTTGAGGTACACTGAAGCTTTCTTT; CDR3aa: CSVRGLRYTEAFF
d_gene: -; v_gene: TRBV7-9; abundance: -; j_gene: TRBJ1-2; CDR3nt: TGTGCCAGCAGCTCACAGCAGGGCTATGGCTACACCTTC; CDR3aa: CASSSQQGYGYTF
d_gene: TRBD2; v_gene: TRBV24-1; abundance: many; j_gene: TRBJ2-1; CDR3nt: TGTGCCACCAGTGCCCGAACCGGGACTAGCGGGGACAATGAGCAGTTCTTC; CDR3aa: CATSARTGTSGDNEQFF
d_gene: -; v_gene: TRBV20-1; abundance: -; j_gene: TRBJ1-2; CDR3nt: TGCAGTGCTATCCCCATGGGGATCCTCTATGGCTACACCTTC; CDR3aa: CSAIPMGILYGYTF
d_gene: -; v_gene: TRBV4-3; abundance: -; j_gene: TRBJ2-2; CDR3nt: TGCGCCAGCAGCCAAGGTGGTGGGGCGAACACCGGGGAGCTGTTTTTT; CDR3aa: CASSQGGGANTGELFF
d_gene: TRBD2; v_gene: TRBV29-1; abundance: -; j_gene: TRBJ2-7; CDR3nt: TGCAGCGTCCGGACTAGCGGGAGCTACGAGCAGTACTTC; CDR3aa: CSVRTSGSYEQYF
d_gene: -; v_gene: TRBV29-1; abundance: few; j_gene: TRBJ2-1; CDR3nt: TGCAGCGTTGTTCTCCCGCCTGCCCTCCGTGGAGAGCAGTTCTTC; CDR3aa: CSVVLPPALRGEQFF
d_gene: -; v_gene: TRBV27; abundance: many; j_gene: TRBJ2-7; CDR3nt: TGTGCCAGCAGTTTAGGACTGCGGGACAGTTACGAGCAGTACTTC; CDR3aa: CASSLGLRDSYEQYF
d_gene: -; v_gene: TRBV11-1; abundance: -; j_gene: TRBJ2-2; CDR3nt: TGTGCCAGCAGCTTATTAAGGGGGACCGGGGAGCTGTTTTTT; CDR3aa: CASSLLRGTGELFF
d_gene: -; v_gene: TRBV6-2/TRBV6-3; abundance: few; j_gene: TRBJ2-5; CDR3nt: TGTGCCAGCAGAAGGGCGGGGTCGGTGTGGGAGACCCAGTACTTC; CDR3aa: CASRRAGSVWETQYF
d_gene: TRBD2; v_gene: TRBV6-2/TRBV6-3; abundance: few; j_gene: TRBJ2-2; CDR3nt: TGTGCCAGCAGGGACGGGAGGGCCGGGGAGCTGTTTTTT; CDR3aa: CASRDGRAGELFF
d_gene: -; v_gene: TRBV5-1; abundance: -; j_gene: TRBJ2-1; CDR3nt: TGCGCCAGCAGCTTGGTTGGAGCGCTGAACTACAATGAGCAGTTCTTC; CDR3aa: CASSLVGALNYNEQFF
d_gene: TRBD2; v_gene: TRBV20-1; abundance: -; j_gene: TRBJ2-1; CDR3nt: TGCAGTGCTAGTTCCTATAGCGGGGCGGCCTCCTACAATGAGCAGTTCTTC; CDR3aa: CSASSYSGAASYNEQFF
d_gene: -; v_gene: TRBV4-2; abundance: -; j_gene: TRBJ2-7; CDR3nt: TGTGCCAGCAGCCAAGGGGGAAGTAGGGGACGCTCCTACGAGCAGTACTTC; CDR3aa: CASSQGGSRGRSYEQYF
d_gene: TRBD1; v_gene: TRBV7-6; abundance: -; j_gene: TRBJ2-5; CDR3nt: TGTGCCAGCAGCACCAACCCGGGACAGGGGGGATTGGTGACCCAGTACTTC; CDR3aa: CASSTNPGQGGLVTQYF
d_gene: -; v_gene: TRBV12-3/TRBV12-4; abundance: many; j_gene: TRBJ1-5; CDR3nt: TGTGCCAGCAGTCCCCGTGGCACAGGGTCGGGTGGCAATCAGCCCCAGCATTTT; CDR3aa: CASSPRGTGSGGNQPQHF
d_gene: -; v_gene: TRBV12-3/TRBV12-4; abundance: many; j_gene: TRBJ2-1; CDR3nt: TGTGCCACCTCATACGAGTACAATGAGCAGTTCTTC; CDR3aa: CATSYEYNEQFF
d_gene: -; v_gene: TRBV20-1; abundance: few; j_gene: TRBJ1-2; CDR3nt: TGCAGTGCGAATCCCATGGGGGACTTCTATGGCTACACCTTC; CDR3aa: CSANPMGDFYGYTF
d_gene: TRBD1; v_gene: TRBV5-1; abundance: many; j_gene: TRBJ2-1; CDR3nt: TGCGCCAGCAGCCGGGACAGGGGGTATGGTGAGCAGTTCTTC; CDR3aa: CASSRDRGYGEQFF
d_gene: -; v_gene: TRBV20-1; abundance: -; j_gene: TRBJ2-7; CDR3nt: TGCAGTGCTCGAACAGGACAGTCCTACGAGCAGTACTTC; CDR3aa: CSARTGQSYEQYF
d_gene: -; v_gene: TRBV25-1; abundance: few; j_gene: TRBJ1-4; CDR3nt: TGTGCCAGCGCCGGGGGCCTCATTGAAAAACTGTTTTTT; CDR3aa: CASAGGLIEKLFF
d_gene: TRBD2; v_gene: TRBV5-1; abundance: -; j_gene: TRBJ2-2; CDR3nt: TGCGCCAGCAGCCTGAGCGGGAGAGAAACCGGGGAGCTGTTTTTT; CDR3aa: CASSLSGRETGELFF
d_gene: TRBD1; v_gene: TRBV9; abundance: few; j_gene: TRBJ2-1; CDR3nt: TGTGCCAGCAGCCCTAGTGGGCAGGGGGCGAACAATGAGCAGTTCTTC; CDR3aa: CASSPSGQGANNEQFF
d_gene: -; v_gene: TRBV20-1; abundance: few; j_gene: TRBJ2-3; CDR3nt: TGCAGTGCTGACGGATGGAGGGGCACAGATACGCAGTATTTT; CDR3aa: CSADGWRGTDTQYF
d_gene: -; v_gene: TRBV28; abundance: -; j_gene: TRBJ2-4; CDR3nt: TGTGCCAGCAGTCCTACGAGGGGCACCAAAAACATTCAGTACTTC; CDR3aa: CASSPTRGTKNIQYF
d_gene: -; v_gene: TRBV28; abundance: many; j_gene: TRBJ2-5; CDR3nt: TGTGCCAGCAGTTTTGGTAGCGAGACCCAGTACTTC; CDR3aa: CASSFGSETQYF
d_gene: -; v_gene: TRBV7-2; abundance: few; j_gene: TRBJ1-5; CDR3nt: TGTGCCAGCACGCAACCGGGACGATATCAGCCCCAGCATTTT; CDR3aa: CASTQPGRYQPQHF
d_gene: -; v_gene: TRBV7-2; abundance: many; j_gene: TRBJ1-1; CDR3nt: TGTGCCAGCAGCTTAGGCGGCAAGAACACTGAAGCTTTCTTT; CDR3aa: CASSLGGKNTEAFF
d_gene: -; v_gene: TRBV7-2; abundance: -; j_gene: TRBJ2-3; CDR3nt: TGTGCCAGCAGCCCTTCGTATACGCAGTATTTT; CDR3aa: CASSPSYTQYF
d_gene: TRBD1; v_gene: TRBV12-3/TRBV12-4; abundance: many; j_gene: TRBJ1-1; CDR3nt: TGTGCCAGCAGTTCGACAGGGAGCACTGAAGCTTTCTTT; CDR3aa: CASSSTGSTEAFF
d_gene: TRBD2; v_gene: TRBV20-1; abundance: few; j_gene: TRBJ2-7; CDR3nt: TGCAGTGCCAGGGGAGTTCTAGCGGGACGCTACGAGCAGTACTTC; CDR3aa: CSARGVLAGRYEQYF
d_gene: TRBD2; v_gene: TRBV12-3/TRBV12-4; abundance: few; j_gene: TRBJ2-1; CDR3nt: TGTGCCAGCAGTTCTTCTAGCGGGAGGGCCATCAACAATGAGCAGTTCTTC; CDR3aa: CASSSSSGRAINNEQFF
d_gene: -; v_gene: TRBV7-2; abundance: many; j_gene: TRBJ2-1; CDR3nt: TGTGCCAGCAGCTTAATGGGGACCCCGAGCGGTGAGCAGTTCTTC; CDR3aa: CASSLMGTPSGEQFF
d_gene: -; v_gene: TRBV25-1; abundance: few; j_gene: TRBJ2-2; CDR3nt: TGTGCCAGCAGTGAACTCCACACCGGGGAGCTGTTTTTT; CDR3aa: CASSELHTGELFF
d_gene: TRBD1; v_gene: TRBV5-1; abundance: -; j_gene: TRBJ1-2; CDR3nt: TGCGCCAGCAGCTCGGGACAGGGAAAAGGTGGCTACACCTTC; CDR3aa: CASSSGQGKGGYTF
d_gene: -; v_gene: TRBV11-2; abundance: -; j_gene: TRBJ2-7; CDR3nt: TGTGCCAGCAGCTTAGAACTAGCCACAGCCTACGAGCAGTACTTC; CDR3aa: CASSLELATAYEQYF
d_gene: -; v_gene: TRBV12-3/TRBV12-4; abundance: many; j_gene: TRBJ2-7; CDR3nt: TGTGCCAGCAGTTATGGGGGAGCTAACTACGAGCAGTACTTC; CDR3aa: CASSYGGANYEQYF
d_gene: -; v_gene: TRBV5-1; abundance: many; j_gene: TRBJ1-1; CDR3nt: TGCGCCAGCAGCGTAGGGCCGACGAACACTGAAGCTTTCTTT; CDR3aa: CASSVGPTNTEAFF
d_gene: -; v_gene: TRBV10-3; abundance: -; j_gene: TRBJ1-1; CDR3nt: TGTGCCATCAGGGGGGCGGGCGACTCCTTGGCTGAAGCTTTCTTT; CDR3aa: CAIRGAGDSLAEAFF
d_gene: TRBD2; v_gene: TRBV20-1; abundance: -; j_gene: TRBJ2-1; CDR3nt: TGCAGTGCTAGGGGACTAGCGAATGAGCAGTTCTTC; CDR3aa: CSARGLANEQFF
d_gene: -; v_gene: TRBV20-1; abundance: -; j_gene: TRBJ2-1; CDR3nt: TGCAGTGCTAGGGAGGGAGTACTCTCACATGAGCAGTTCTTC; CDR3aa: CSAREGVLSHEQFF
d_gene: TRBD1; v_gene: TRBV20-1; abundance: -; j_gene: TRBJ1-6; CDR3nt: TGCAGTGCCCGACAGGGATCACCCCTCCACTTT; CDR3aa: CSARQGSPLHF
d_gene: -; v_gene: TRBV29-1; abundance: -; j_gene: TRBJ2-6; CDR3nt: TGCAGCGTTGAGAGTCTAAGACTCTCTGGGGCCAACGTCCTGACTTTC; CDR3aa: CSVESLRLSGANVLTF
d_gene: -; v_gene: TRBV5-1; abundance: few; j_gene: TRBJ2-5; CDR3nt: TGCGCCAGCAGTGGGAACCTTTTACAAGAGACCCAGTACTTC; CDR3aa: CASSGNLLQETQYF
d_gene: TRBD2; v_gene: TRBV6-2/TRBV6-3; abundance: -; j_gene: TRBJ2-7; CDR3nt: TGTGCCAGCAGTTACTCCCGAGGACTAGCTACCTACGAGCAGTACTTC; CDR3aa: CASSYSRGLATYEQYF
d_gene: -; v_gene: TRBV20-1; abundance: -; j_gene: TRBJ2-7; CDR3nt: TGCAGTGCTAGAGATAAAGGGACTTCTCCCTACGAGCAGTACTTC; CDR3aa: CSARDKGTSPYEQYF
d_gene: TRBD1; v_gene: TRBV4-1; abundance: few; j_gene: TRBJ2-6; CDR3nt: TGCGCCAGCAGCCAAGACAATGGGGACAGGAACGTCCTGACTTTC; CDR3aa: CASSQDNGDRNVLTF
d_gene: -; v_gene: TRBV6-6; abundance: -; j_gene: TRBJ2-1; CDR3nt: TGTGCCAGCGGTCTCAGGTCCTACAATGAGCAGTTCTTC; CDR3aa: CASGLRSYNEQFF
d_gene: TRBD2; v_gene: TRBV25-1; abundance: -; j_gene: TRBJ2-5; CDR3nt: TGTGCCAGCAGTTCCTACGGGGCGGGGGTACGCCAAGAGACCCAGTACTTC; CDR3aa: CASSSYGAGVRQETQYF
d_gene: -; v_gene: TRBV7-8; abundance: few; j_gene: TRBJ2-3; CDR3nt: TGTGCCAGCAGCTCCAGAACACAAACCGGGACTCCCACCGCGCAGTATTTT; CDR3aa: CASSSRTQTGTPTAQYF